This T cell receptor (beta chain) was identified in a study of cytotoxic CD8 clonotypes in ibrutinib-treated CLL. The method was immunoSEQ multiplex PCR; TCRdb's version includes in-frame clones alone and lacks a portion of them. The data contain tens of thousands of clones, 69% of them singletons. The CDR3 length is 18 residues. The trim removed 0 bases at V and 0 bases at J, leaving 9 bases unmatched. Germline CDR1 reads SGDLS; CDR2 reads YYNGEE. The sequenced sample was PBMCs, obtained after 12 months of ibrutinib treatment. The receptor's source is a human donor with chronic lymphocytic leukemia. The V and J genes are TRBV9 and TRBJ2-5; 9 nucleotides match TRBD2. Here the CDR3 DNA reads TGTGCCAGCAGCGTAGAATTCGCGGCTAGCGGGGACCAAGAGACCCAGTACTTC. It is translated as CASSVEFAASGDQETQYF.